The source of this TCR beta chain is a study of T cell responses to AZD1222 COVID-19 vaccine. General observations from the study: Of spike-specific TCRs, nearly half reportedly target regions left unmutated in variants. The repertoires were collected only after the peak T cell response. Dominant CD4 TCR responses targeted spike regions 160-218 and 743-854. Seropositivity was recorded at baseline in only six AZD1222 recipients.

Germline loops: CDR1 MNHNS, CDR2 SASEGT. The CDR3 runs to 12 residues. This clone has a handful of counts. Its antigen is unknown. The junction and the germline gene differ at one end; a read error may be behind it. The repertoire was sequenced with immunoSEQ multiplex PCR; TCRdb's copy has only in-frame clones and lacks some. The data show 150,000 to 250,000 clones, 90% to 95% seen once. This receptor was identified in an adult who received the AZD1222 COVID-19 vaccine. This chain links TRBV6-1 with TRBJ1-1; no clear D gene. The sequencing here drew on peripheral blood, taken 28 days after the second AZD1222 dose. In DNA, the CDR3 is TGTGCCAGCAGCGAAGGCTCGACTGAAGCTTTCTTT. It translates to CASSEGSTEAFF.